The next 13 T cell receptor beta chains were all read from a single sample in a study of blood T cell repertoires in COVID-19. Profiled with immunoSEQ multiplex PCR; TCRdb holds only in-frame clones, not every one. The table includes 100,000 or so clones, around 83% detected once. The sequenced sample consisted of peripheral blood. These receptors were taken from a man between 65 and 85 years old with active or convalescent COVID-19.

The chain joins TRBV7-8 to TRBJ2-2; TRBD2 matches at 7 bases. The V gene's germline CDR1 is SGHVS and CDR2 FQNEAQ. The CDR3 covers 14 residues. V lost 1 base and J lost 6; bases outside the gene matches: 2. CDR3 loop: CASSLVTSAGELFF. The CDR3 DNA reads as TGTGCCAGCAGCTTAGTTACTAGCGCCGGGGAGCTGTTTTTT.

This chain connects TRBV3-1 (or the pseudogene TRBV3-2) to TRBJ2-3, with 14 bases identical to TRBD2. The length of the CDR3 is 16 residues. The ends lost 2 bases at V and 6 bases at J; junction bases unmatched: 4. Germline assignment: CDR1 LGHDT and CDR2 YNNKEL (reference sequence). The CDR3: CASSQRLAGGPDTQYF. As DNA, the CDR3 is TGTGCCAGCAGCCAACGACTAGCGGGGGGGCCTGATACGCAGTATTTT.

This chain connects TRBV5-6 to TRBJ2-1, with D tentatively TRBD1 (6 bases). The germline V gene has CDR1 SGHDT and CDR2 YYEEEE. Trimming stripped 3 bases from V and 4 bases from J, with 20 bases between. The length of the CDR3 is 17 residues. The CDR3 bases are TGTGCCAGCAGCTGGACCTCCTCAGGGGCAATTTACAATGAGCAGTTCTTC. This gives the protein CASSWTSSGAIYNEQFF. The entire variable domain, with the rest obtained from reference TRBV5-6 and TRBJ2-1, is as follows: DAGVTQSPTHLIKTRGQQVTLRCSPKSGHDTVSWYQQALGQGPQFIFQYYEEEERQRGNFPDRFSGHQFPNYSSELNVNALLLGDSALYLCASSWTSSGAIYNEQFFGPGTRLTVL.

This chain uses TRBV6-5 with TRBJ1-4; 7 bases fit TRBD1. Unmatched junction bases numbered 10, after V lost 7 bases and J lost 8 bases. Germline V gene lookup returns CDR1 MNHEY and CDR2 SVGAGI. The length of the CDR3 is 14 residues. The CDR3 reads CASKGVSGGEKLFF. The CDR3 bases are TGTGCCAGCAAGGGAGTATCAGGGGGGGAAAAACTGTTTTTT.

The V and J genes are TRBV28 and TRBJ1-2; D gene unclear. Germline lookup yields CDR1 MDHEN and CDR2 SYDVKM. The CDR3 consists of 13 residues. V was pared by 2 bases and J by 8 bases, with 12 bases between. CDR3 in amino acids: CASSLLHGLGYTF. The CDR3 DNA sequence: TGTGCCAGCAGTTTACTCCATGGCCTCGGCTACACCTTC.

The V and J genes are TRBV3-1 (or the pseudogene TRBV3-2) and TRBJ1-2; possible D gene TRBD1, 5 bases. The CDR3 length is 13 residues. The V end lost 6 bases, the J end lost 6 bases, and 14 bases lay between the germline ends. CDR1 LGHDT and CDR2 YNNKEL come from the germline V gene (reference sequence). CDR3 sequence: CASSRTREDGYTF. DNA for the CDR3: TGTGCCAGCAGTCGAACCAGGGAAGATGGCTACACCTTC.

CDR3 in DNA: TGTGCCAGCAGCCTGGGACTAGCGGGGGGCAATGAGCAGTTCTTC. Its protein is CASSLGLAGGNEQFF. V and J are TRBV7-3 and TRBJ2-1; 15 positions match TRBD2. J was trimmed by 6 bases and V by 5 bases; bases with no gene match: 2. This CDR3 contains 15 residues. CDR1 and CDR2 (germline): SGHTA, FQGTGA.

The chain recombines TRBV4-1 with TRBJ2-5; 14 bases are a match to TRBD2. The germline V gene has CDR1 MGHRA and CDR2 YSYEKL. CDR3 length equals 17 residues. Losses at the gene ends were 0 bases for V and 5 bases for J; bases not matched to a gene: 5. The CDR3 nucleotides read TGCGCCAGCAGCCAAGAGGGGACTAGCGGGGGTTTGGAGACCCAGTACTTC. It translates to CASSQEGTSGGLETQYF.

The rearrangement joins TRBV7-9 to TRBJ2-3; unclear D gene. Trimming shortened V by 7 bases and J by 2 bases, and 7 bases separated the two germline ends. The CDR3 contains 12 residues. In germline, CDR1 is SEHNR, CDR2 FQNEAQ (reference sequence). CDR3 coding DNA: TGTGCCAGCACCCCAAACACAGATACGCAGTATTTT. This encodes CASTPNTDTQYF.

CDR3 loop: CATSAPGAHTQYF. The DNA of the CDR3 is TGTGCCACCAGCGCTCCAGGGGCCCATACGCAGTATTTT. V gene TRBV24-1 combines with J gene TRBJ2-3; D is perhaps TRBD1 (6 bases). Germline V gene sequence: CDR1 KGHDR, CDR2 SFDVKD. The CDR3 has 13 residues. The V end was cut by 7 bases, the J end by 7 bases, with 14 bases between.

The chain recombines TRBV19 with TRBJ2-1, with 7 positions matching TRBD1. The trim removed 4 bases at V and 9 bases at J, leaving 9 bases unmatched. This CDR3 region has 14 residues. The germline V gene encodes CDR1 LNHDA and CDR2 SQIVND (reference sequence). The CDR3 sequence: CASSTTLDRAEQFF. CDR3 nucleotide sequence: TGTGCCAGTAGTACAACCCTTGACAGGGCTGAGCAGTTCTTC.

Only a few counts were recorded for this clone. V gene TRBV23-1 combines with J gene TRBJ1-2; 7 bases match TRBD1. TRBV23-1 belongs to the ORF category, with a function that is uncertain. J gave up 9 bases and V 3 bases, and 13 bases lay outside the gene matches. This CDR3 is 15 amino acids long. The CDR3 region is CASSHYWDSGFRYTF. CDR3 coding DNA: TGCGCCAGCAGTCATTACTGGGACAGCGGTTTTCGCTACACCTTC.

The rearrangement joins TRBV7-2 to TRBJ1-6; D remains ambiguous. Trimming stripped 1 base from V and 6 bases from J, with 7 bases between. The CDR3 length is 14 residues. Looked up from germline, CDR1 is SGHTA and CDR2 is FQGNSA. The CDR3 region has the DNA TGTGCCAGCAGCTTAGGTGTCGTTAATTCACCCCTCCACTTT. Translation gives CASSLGVVNSPLHF. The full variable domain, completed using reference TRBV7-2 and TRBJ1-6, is GAGVSQSPSNKVTEKGKDVELRCDPISGHTALYWYRQSLGQGLEFLIYFQGNSAPDKSGLPSDRFSAERTGGSVSTLTIQRTQQEDSAVYLCASSLGVVNSPLHFGNGTRLTVT.